This T cell receptor beta chain was documented in a study of T cells after yellow fever vaccination. General observations from the study: Secondary responses were weaker yet peaked faster, day 5 versus 15.

Remarks on this clonotype: No antigen is known for it. At one boundary the junction diverges from the germline segment, which might be a read error.

Making TCR cDNA involved 5'RACE template switching, which added UMIs and a universal primer site. TCRdb re-called the 5' RACE reads with MiXCR, one entry per CDR3 protein. Of 300,000 to 400,000 distinct CDR3 sequences in the sample, 7% to 9% were seen once. The CDR3 runs 12 residues. Per the germline V gene, CDR1 is MNHEY and CDR2 is SVGAGI. The chain has TRBV6-5 and TRBJ2-7; D unresolved. This sequence was found in a man younger than 35 who received the YFV17D yellow fever vaccine. Specimen: PBMCs, collected about 41 days after the first yellow fever vaccination. The CDR3 sequence: CGSSYSRGEQYF. Here the CDR3 DNA reads TGTGGCAGCAGTTACTCGAGAGGCGAGCAGTACTTC.